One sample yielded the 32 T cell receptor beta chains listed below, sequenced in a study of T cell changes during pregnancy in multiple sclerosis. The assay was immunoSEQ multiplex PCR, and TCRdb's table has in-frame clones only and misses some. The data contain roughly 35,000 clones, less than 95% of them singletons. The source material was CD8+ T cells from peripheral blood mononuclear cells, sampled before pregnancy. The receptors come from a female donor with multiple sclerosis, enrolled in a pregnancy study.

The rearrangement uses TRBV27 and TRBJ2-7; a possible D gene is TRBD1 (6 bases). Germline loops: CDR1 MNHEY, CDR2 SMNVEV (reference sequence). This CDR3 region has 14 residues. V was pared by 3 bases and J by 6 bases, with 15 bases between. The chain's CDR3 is CASSFSGAGSEQYF. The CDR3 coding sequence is TGTGCCAGCAGTTTTTCAGGGGCCGGCTCCGAGCAGTACTTC.

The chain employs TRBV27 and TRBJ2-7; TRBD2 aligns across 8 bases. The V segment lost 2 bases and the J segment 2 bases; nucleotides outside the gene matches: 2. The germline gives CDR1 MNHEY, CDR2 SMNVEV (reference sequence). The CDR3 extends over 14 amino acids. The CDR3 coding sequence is TGTGCCAGCAGTTTAGCGGGAGGCCCCTACGAGCAGTACTTC. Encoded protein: CASSLAGGPYEQYF.

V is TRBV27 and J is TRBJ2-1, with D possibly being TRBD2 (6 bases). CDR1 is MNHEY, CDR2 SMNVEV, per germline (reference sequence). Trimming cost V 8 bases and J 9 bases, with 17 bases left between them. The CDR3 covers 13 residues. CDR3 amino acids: CASGGYPGPEQFF. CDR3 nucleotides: TGTGCCAGCGGGGGGTACCCTGGGCCTGAGCAGTTCTTC.

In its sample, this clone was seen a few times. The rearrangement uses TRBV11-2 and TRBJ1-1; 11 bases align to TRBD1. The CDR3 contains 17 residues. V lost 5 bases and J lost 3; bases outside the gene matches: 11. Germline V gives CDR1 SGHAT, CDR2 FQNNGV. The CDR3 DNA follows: TGTGCCAGCAGCGCGCCCGGGACAGGGGGTTGGGACACTGAAGCTTTCTTT. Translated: CASSAPGTGGWDTEAFF.

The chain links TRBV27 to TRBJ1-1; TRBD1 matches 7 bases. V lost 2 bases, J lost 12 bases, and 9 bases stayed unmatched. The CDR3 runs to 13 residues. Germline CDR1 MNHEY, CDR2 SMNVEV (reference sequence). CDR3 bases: TGTGCCAGCAGTTTAGATCCCCGACAGGGTACTTTCTTT. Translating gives CASSLDPRQGTFF.

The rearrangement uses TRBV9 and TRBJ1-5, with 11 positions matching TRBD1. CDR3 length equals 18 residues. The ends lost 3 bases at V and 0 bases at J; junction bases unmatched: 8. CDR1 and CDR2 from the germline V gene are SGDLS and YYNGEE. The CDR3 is CASSAGTGGPYSNQPQHF. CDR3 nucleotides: TGTGCCAGCAGCGCAGGGACAGGGGGTCCTTATAGCAATCAGCCCCAGCATTTT. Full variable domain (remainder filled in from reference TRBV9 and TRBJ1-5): DSGVTQTPKHLITATGQRVTLRCSPRSGDLSVYWYQQSLDQGLQFLIQYYNGEERAKGNILERFSAQQFPDLHSELNLSSLELGDSALYFCASSAGTGGPYSNQPQHFGDGTRLSIL.

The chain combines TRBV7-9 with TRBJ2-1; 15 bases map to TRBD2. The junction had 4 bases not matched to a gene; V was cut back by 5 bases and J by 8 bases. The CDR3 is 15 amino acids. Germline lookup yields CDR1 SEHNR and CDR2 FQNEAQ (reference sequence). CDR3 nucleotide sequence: TGTGCCAGCAGCGCCGGGACTAGCGGGAGGTATGAGCAGTTCTTC. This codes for CASSAGTSGRYEQFF.

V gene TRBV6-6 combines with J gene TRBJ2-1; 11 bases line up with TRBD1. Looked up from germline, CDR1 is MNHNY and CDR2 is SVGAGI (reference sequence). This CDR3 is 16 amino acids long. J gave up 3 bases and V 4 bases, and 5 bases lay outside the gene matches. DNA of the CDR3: TGTGCCAGCAGTTCCAAAGGGACAGGGGGCTACAATGAGCAGTTCTTC. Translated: CASSSKGTGGYNEQFF.

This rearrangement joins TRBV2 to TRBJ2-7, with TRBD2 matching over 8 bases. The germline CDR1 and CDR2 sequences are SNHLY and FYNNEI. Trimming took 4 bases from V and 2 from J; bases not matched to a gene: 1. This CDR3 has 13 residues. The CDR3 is CASSAGGTYEQYF. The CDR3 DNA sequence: TGTGCCAGCAGTGCGGGAGGGACCTACGAGCAGTACTTC.

The CDR3 sequence: CASSGQKLAQPQHF. The CDR3 DNA is TGTGCCAGTTCCGGACAGAAGCTTGCTCAGCCCCAGCATTTT. The rearrangement uses TRBV19 and TRBJ1-5; weak D call: TRBD1 (6 bases). Germline CDR1 LNHDA, CDR2 SQIVND (reference sequence). With 8 bases removed from V and 6 bases from J, the gap between germline ends came to 17 bases. This CDR3 spans 14 amino acids.

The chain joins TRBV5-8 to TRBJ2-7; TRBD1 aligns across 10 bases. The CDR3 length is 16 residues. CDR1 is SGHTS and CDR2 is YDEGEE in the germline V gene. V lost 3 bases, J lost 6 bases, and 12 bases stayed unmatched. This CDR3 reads CASSSSFGTGAGEQYF. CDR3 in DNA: TGTGCCAGCAGCTCTAGTTTCGGGACAGGGGCGGGCGAGCAGTACTTC.

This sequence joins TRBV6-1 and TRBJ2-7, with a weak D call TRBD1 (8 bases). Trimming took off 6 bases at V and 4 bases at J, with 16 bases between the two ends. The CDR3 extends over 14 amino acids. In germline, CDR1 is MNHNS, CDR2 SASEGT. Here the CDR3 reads CASRGGTGTYEQYF. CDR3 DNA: TGTGCCAGCAGGGGAGGGACAGGTACGTACGAGCAGTACTTC.

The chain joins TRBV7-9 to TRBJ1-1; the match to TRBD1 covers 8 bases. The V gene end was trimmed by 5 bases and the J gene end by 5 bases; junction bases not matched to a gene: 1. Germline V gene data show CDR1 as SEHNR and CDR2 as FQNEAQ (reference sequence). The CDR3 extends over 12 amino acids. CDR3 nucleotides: TGTGCCAGCAGCCACAGGGGGACTGAAGCTTTCTTT. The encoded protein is CASSHRGTEAFF.

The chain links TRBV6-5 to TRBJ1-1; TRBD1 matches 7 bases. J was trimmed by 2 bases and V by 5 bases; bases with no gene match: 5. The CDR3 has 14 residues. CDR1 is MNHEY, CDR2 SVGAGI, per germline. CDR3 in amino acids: CASSRGTANTEAFF. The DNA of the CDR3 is TGTGCCAGCAGTCGTGGGACAGCCAACACTGAAGCTTTCTTT.

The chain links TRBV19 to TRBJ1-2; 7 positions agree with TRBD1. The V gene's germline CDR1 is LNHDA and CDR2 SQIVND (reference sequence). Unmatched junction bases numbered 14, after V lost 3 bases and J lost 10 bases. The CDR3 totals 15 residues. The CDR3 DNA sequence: TGTGCCAGTAGTATCTACAGGGGTGTGGGCGGCTCCTACACCTTC. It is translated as CASSIYRGVGGSYTF.

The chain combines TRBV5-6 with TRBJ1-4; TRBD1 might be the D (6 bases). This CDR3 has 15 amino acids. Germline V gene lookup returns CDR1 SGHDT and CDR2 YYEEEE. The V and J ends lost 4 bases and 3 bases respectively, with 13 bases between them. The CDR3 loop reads CASSGTGFANEKLFF. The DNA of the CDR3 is TGTGCCAGCAGCGGAACAGGGTTTGCTAATGAAAAACTGTTTTTT.

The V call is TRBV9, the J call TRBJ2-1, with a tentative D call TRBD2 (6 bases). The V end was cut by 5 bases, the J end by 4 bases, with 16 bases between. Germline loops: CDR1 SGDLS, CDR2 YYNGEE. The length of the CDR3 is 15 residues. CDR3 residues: CASRPGLASYNEQFF. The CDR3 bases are TGTGCCAGCAGGCCGGGGCTAGCGAGTTACAATGAGCAGTTCTTC.

The chain's CDR3 is CASSQGGNTADTQYF. In nucleotides, the CDR3 is TGCGCCAGCAGCCAAGGAGGTAATACGGCAGATACGCAGTATTTT. The chain carries TRBV4-1 and TRBJ2-3, with D unclear. The CDR3 consists of 15 residues. Per the germline V gene, CDR1 is MGHRA and CDR2 is YSYEKL. V lost 1 base and J lost 4, with 12 bases in between.

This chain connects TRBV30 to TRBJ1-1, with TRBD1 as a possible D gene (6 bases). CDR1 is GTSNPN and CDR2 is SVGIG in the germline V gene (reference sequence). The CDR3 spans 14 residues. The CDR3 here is CAADRDIRGDEAFF. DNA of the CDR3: TGTGCAGCGGACCGGGACATCCGGGGGGATGAAGCTTTCTTT.

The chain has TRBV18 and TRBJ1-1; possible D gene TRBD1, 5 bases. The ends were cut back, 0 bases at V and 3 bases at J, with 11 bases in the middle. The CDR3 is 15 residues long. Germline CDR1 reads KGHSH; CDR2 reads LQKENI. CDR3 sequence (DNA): TGTGCCAGCTCACCACCGGGGGGGGTGGACACTGAAGCTTTCTTT. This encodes CASSPPGGVDTEAFF.

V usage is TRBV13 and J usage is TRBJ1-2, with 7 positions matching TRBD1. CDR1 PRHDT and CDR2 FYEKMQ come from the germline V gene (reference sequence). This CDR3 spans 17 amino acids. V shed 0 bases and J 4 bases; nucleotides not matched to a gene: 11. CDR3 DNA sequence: TGTGCCAGCAGCTTAGGCCTTTTTGCCGGGACAGCCTATGGCTACACCTTC. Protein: CASSLGLFAGTAYGYTF. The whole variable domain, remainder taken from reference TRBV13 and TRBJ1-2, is AAGVIQSPRHLIKEKRETATLKCYPIPRHDTVYWYQQGPGQDPQFLISFYEKMQSDKGSIPDRFSAQQFSDYHSELNMSSLELGDSALYFCASSLGLFAGTAYGYTFGSGTRLTVV.

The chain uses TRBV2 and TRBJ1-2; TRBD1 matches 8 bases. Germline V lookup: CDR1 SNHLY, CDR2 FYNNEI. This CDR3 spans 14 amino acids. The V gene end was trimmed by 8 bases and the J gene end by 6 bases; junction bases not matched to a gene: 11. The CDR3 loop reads CASSGMTGVDGYTF. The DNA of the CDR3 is TGTGCCAGCTCAGGAATGACAGGGGTGGATGGCTACACCTTC.

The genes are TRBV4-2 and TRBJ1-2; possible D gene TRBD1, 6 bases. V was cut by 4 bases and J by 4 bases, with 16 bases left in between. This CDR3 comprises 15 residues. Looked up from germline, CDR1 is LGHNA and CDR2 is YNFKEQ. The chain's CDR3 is CASSPPAGRGYGYTF. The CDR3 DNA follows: TGTGCCAGCAGCCCACCGGCAGGCAGGGGCTATGGCTACACCTTC.

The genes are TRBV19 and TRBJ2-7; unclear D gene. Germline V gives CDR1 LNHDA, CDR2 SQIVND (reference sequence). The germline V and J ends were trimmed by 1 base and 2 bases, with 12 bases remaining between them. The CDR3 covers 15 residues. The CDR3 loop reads CASSIAAAGPYEQYF. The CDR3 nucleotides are TGTGCCAGTAGTATAGCGGCGGCCGGCCCCTACGAGCAGTACTTC.

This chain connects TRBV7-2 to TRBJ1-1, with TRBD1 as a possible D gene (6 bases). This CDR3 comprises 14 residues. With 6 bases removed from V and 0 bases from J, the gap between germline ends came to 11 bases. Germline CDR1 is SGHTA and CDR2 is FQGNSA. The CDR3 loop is CASSPRGVNTEAFF. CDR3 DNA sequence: TGTGCCAGCAGTCCCAGGGGAGTGAACACTGAAGCTTTCTTT.

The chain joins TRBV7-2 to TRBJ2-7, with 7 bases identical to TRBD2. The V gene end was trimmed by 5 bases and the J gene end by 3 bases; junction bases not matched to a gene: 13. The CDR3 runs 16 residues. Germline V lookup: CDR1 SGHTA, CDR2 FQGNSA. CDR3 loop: CASSPPTSRPLYEQYF. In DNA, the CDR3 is TGTGCCAGCAGCCCACCGACTAGCCGACCCCTCTACGAGCAGTACTTC.

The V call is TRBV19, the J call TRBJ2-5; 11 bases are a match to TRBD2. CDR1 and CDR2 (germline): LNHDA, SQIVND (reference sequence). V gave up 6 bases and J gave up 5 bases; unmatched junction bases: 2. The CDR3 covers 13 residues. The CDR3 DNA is TGTGCCAGTAGCAGGACTAGCGGGGAGACCCAGTACTTC. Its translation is CASSRTSGETQYF.

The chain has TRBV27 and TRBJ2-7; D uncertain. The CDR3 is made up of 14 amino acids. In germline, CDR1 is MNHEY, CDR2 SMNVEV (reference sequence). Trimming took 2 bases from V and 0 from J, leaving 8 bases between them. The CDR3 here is CASSLAPSSYEQYF. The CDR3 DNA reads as TGTGCCAGCAGTTTAGCACCTAGCTCCTACGAGCAGTACTTC.

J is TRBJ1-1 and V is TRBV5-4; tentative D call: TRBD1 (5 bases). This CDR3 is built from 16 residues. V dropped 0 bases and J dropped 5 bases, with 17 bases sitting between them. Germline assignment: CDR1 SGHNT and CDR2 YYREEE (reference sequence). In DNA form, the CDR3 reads TGTGCCAGCAGCTTGGCTGAAAGGGGCCCGAGGACTGAAGCTTTCTTT. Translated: CASSLAERGPRTEAFF.

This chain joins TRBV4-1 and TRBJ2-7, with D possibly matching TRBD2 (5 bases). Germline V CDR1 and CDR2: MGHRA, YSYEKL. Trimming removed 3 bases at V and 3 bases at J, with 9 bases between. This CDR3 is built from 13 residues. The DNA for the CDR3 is TGCGCCAGCAGCCACGAAAGCGGCTACGAGCAGTACTTC. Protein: CASSHESGYEQYF.

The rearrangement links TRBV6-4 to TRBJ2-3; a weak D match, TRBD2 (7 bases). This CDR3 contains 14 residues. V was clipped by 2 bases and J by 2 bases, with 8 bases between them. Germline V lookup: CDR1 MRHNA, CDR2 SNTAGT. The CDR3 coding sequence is TGTGCCAGCAGTGACGGGGGGGCCACAGATACGCAGTATTTT. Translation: CASSDGGATDTQYF.

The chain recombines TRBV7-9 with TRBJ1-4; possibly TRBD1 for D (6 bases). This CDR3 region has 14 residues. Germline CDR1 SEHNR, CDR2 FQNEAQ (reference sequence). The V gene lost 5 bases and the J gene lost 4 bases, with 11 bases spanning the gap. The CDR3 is CASSPGQNNEKLFF. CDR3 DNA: TGTGCCAGCAGCCCCGGACAGAATAATGAAAAACTGTTTTTT.